This T cell receptor (beta chain) comes out of a study of response to subunit inactivated influenza vaccine. General study points: Every seasonal influenza vaccination brings in few new T cells, the authors suggested.

TCRdb itself ran the RT-PCR reads through MiXCR, one entry per CDR3 protein. The sample yields 500,000 to 600,000 distinct CDR3 sequences, around 15% seen once. The sample holds a few counts of this clonotype. The antigen remains unidentified. The receptor comes from a man aged 45-60 years who received an inactivated influenza vaccine. Sequenced here: PBMCs from blood, sampled less than 13 days after vaccination.

The CDR3 DNA reads TGTGCCAGCAGTACGGACAGGGGCCTTTCCTTAGCCTCCTACAATGAGCAGTTCTTC. Residues: CASSTDRGLSLASYNEQFF. This chain uses TRBV6-1 with TRBJ2-1; 9 bases align to TRBD1. The CDR3 is made up of 19 amino acids. V shed 5 bases and J 0 bases; nucleotides not matched to a gene: 14. Per the germline V gene, CDR1 is MNHNS and CDR2 is SASEGT.